This T cell receptor (beta chain) was sequenced for a study of blood T cell repertoires in COVID-19 (dated by TCRdb to the early 2020s). Study-wide context: The collaborator samples originated in the United States, Italy and Spain and spanned the acute and convalescent phases of COVID-19. The material from the prospective study consisted of cDNA or gDNA derived from T cells, B-cell-depleted T cells, or PBMCs. Subjects who had been exposed to COVID-19, were actively infected with it, or had recovered from it provided the deeply sampled blood TCRbeta repertoires that made up the dataset. The repertoires were released in a freely available public database intended as a resource for research on the immune response to SARS-CoV-2. Samples were obtained from the ongoing ImmuneRACE study (first 160 participants) and from 1,254 subjects provided by 6 global collaborators. Nearly every sample came with metadata listing a de-identified subject ID, COVID-19 status, age in years and sex. Where HLA class I and class II types were available, the types were taken from metadata supplied by the sample provider, not from assay-based typing.

The CDR3 runs 16 residues from the cysteine to the phenylalanine. Of all the DNA, just the CDR3 is kept, 48 bases in frame from base 1. The germline ends are 19 bases apart after V is trimmed by 4 bases and J by 3 bases. Based on the germline V gene (reference sequence), the CDR1 and CDR2 sequences are LNHDA and SQIVND. Study-level results and caveats: The quantity of clinical and demographic metadata differed by source and by participant and was supplied without curation.

Each collaborating institution followed its own protocols to collect whole blood in K2EDTA tubes. For TCRbeta analysis, collaborator samples were shipped as frozen whole blood, as isolated PBMCs, or as DNA extracted from either sample type. This clone showed up just a few times. Its antigen is not yet known. The input lacks base qualities; no much larger clone sits a single base away. The immunoSEQ Assay, a bias-controlled multiplex PCR, was used to amplify TCRbeta CDR3 regions from genomic DNA. The authors' pipeline ran thus. The number of nucleated cells in each sample was estimated from the amplification of reference gene primers within the assay. Sequence reads were collapsed and filtered to measure the absolute abundance of every unique TCRbeta CDR3 rearrangement. Productive Simpson clonality was computed per sample as the square root of Simpson's diversity index over productive rearrangements. In TCRdb, the immuneACCESS table is reduced to in-frame sequences with V and J assigned. These tables do not hold every clone; where another copy was compared, an unresolved V gene accounts for under half, and the others remain unexplained. The DNA gave D and trimming, while V, J and clone size come from that table. This sample comprises 150,000 to 200,000 clones, 70% to 85% of them detected only once. The ten most abundant clones make up around 6.9% of the sample.

The receptor was isolated from a human donor with acute or convalescent COVID-19. The donor label of this sample is uncertain. Here the chain combines TRBV19 and TRBJ2-7; tentative D gene TRBD1, with 6 bases matching. Sequencing was done on a sample of peripheral blood. Read as DNA, the sequence is TGTGCCAGTAGTACTTCTACAGGGAAGCTCTTCTACGAGCAGTACTTC. It specifies CASSTSTGKLFYEQYF.